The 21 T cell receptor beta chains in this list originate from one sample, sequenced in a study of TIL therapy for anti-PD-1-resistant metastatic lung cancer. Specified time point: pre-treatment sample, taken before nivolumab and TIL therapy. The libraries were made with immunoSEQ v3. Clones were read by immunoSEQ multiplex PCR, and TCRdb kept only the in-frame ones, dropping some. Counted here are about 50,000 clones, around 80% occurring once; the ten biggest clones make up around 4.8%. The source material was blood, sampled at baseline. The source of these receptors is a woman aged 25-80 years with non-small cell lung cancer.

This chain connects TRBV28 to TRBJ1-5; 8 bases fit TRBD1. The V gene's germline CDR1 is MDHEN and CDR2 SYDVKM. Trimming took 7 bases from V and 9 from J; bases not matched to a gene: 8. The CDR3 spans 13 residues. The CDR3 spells CASTGTGQRPQHF. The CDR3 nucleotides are TGTGCCAGCACCGGGACAGGTCAAAGGCCCCAGCATTTT.

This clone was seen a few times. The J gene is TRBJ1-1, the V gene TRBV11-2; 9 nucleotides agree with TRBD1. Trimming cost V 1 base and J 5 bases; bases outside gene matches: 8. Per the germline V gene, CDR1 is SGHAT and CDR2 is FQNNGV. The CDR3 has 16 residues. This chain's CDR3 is CASSLVGTGKGTEAFF. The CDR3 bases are TGTGCCAGCAGCTTAGTCGGGACAGGGAAAGGGACTGAAGCTTTCTTT.

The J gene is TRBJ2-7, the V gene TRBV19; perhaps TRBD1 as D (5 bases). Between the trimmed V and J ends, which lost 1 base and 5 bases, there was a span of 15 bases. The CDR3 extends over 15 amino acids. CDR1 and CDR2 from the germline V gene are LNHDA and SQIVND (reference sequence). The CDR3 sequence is CASSIVGGAVNEQYF. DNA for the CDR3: TGTGCCAGTAGTATAGTAGGTGGGGCTGTGAACGAGCAGTACTTC.

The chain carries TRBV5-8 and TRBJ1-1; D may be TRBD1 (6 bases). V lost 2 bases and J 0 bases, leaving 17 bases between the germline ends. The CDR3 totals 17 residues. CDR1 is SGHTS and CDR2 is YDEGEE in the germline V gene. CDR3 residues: CASSFAGGADMNTEAFF. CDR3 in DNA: TGTGCCAGCAGCTTTGCCGGGGGGGCTGACATGAACACTGAAGCTTTCTTT.

The chain's CDR3 is CASSPSSSGANVLTF. DNA of the CDR3: TGTGCCAGCAGCCCATCTAGCTCTGGGGCCAACGTCCTGACTTTC. The V call is TRBV5-4, the J call TRBJ2-6, with D uncertain. The CDR3 contains 15 residues. Germline assignment: CDR1 SGHNT and CDR2 YYREEE (reference sequence). The germline V and J ends were trimmed by 4 bases and 0 bases, with 8 bases remaining between them.

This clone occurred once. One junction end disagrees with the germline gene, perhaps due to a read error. The CDR3 sequence: CASSLASQGLTRNF. Here the CDR3 DNA reads TGTGCCAGCAGCTTGGCCAGTCAGGGCCTGACAAGAAACTTC. This chain links TRBV5-4 with TRBJ2-7, with a possible D match to TRBD1 (5 bases). Germline V CDR1 and CDR2: SGHNT, YYREEE (reference sequence). The length of the CDR3 is 14 residues.

The CDR3 is CASSRWTEMDNEQFF. The CDR3 DNA reads TGTGCCAGTAGTAGATGGACAGAGATGGACAATGAGCAGTTCTTC. The chain couples TRBV19 to TRBJ2-1; D is perhaps TRBD1 (6 bases). Germline V gene sequence: CDR1 LNHDA, CDR2 SQIVND (reference sequence). The CDR3 extends over 15 amino acids. V lost 4 bases and J lost 5, with 15 bases in between.

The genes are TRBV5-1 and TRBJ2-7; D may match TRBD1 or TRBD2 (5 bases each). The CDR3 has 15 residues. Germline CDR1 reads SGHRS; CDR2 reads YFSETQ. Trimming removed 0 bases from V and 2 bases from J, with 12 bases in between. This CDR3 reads CASSLDGWGTYEQYF. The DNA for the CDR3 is TGCGCCAGCAGCTTGGACGGCTGGGGGACCTACGAGCAGTACTTC. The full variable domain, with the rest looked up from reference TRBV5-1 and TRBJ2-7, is KAGVTQTPRYLIKTRGQQVTLSCSPISGHRSVSWYQQTPGQGLQFLFEYFSETQRNKGNFPGRFSGRQFSNSRSEMNVSTLELGDSALYLCASSLDGWGTYEQYFGPGTRLTVT.

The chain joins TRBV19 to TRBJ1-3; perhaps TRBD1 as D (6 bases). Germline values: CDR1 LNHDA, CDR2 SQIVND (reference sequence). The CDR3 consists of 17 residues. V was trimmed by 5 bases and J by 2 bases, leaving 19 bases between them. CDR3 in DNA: TGTGCCAGTAGTTCCAACCGGGACATAGAAGCTGGAAACACCATATATTTT. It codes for CASSSNRDIEAGNTIYF.

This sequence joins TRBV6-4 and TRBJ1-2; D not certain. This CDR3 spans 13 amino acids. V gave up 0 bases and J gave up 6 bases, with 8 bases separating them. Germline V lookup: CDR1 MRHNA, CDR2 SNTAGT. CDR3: CASSDSRVDGYTF. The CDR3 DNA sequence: TGTGCCAGCAGTGACTCGCGGGTGGATGGCTACACCTTC.

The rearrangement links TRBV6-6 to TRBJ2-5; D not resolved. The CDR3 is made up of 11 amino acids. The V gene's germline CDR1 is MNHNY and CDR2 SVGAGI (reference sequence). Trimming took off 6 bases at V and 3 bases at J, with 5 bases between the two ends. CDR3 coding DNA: TGTGCCAGCAGACACGAAGAGACCCAGTACTTC. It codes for CASRHEETQYF.

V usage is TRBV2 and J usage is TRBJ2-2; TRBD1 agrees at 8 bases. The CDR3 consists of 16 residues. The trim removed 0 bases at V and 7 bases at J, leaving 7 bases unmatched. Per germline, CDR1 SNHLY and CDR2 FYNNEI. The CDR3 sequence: CASSEAGQGADGELFF. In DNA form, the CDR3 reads TGTGCCAGCAGTGAAGCCGGGCAGGGGGCGGACGGGGAGCTGTTTTTT.

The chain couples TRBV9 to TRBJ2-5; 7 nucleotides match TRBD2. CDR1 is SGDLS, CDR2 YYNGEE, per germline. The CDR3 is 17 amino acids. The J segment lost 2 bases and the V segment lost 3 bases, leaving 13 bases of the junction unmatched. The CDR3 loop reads CASSARLAAGVQETQYF. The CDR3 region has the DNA TGTGCCAGCAGCGCCCGACTAGCCGCGGGGGTTCAAGAGACCCAGTACTTC.

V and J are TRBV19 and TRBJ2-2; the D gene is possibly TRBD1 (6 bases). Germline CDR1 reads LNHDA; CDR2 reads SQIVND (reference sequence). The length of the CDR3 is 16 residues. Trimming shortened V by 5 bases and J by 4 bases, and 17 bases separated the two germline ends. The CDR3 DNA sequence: TGTGCCAGTAGTGGGGGCTCTCTCAGGAGCACCGGGGAGCTGTTTTTT. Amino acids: CASSGGSLRSTGELFF. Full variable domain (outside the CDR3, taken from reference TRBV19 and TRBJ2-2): DGGITQSPKYLFRKEGQNVTLSCEQNLNHDAMYWYRQDPGQGLRLIYYSQIVNDFQKGDIAEGYSVSREKKESFPLTVTSAQKNPTAFYLCASSGGSLRSTGELFFGEGSRLTVL.

In DNA, the CDR3 is TGTGCCAGCATGGGGGACCTCAATACGCAGTATTTT. Its protein product is CASMGDLNTQYF. The chain couples TRBV6-6 to TRBJ2-3; D is perhaps TRBD1 or TRBD2 (5 bases each). CDR1 and CDR2 from the germline V gene are MNHNY and SVGAGI (reference sequence). CDR3 length: 12 residues. Between the trimmed V and J ends, which lost 7 bases and 7 bases, there was a span of 12 bases.

CDR3 sequence reads: CAWSGLGPSGGYEQYF. In DNA form, the CDR3 reads TGTGCCTGGAGTGGATTAGGGCCTAGCGGGGGCTACGAGCAGTACTTC. The rearrangement links TRBV30 to TRBJ2-7; TRBD2 aligns across 10 bases. The trim removed 1 base at V and 3 bases at J, leaving 9 bases unmatched. The germline CDR1 and CDR2 sequences are GTSNPN and SVGIG (reference sequence). The CDR3 sequence is 16 residues long.

The CDR3 is CASSWSLGYEQYF. The CDR3 bases are TGCGCCAGCAGCTGGTCCCTAGGGTACGAGCAGTACTTC. This chain links TRBV5-1 with TRBJ2-7; D uncertain. The CDR3 contains 13 residues. Germline values: CDR1 SGHRS, CDR2 YFSETQ. V lost 3 bases, J lost 4 bases, and 11 bases lay in between.

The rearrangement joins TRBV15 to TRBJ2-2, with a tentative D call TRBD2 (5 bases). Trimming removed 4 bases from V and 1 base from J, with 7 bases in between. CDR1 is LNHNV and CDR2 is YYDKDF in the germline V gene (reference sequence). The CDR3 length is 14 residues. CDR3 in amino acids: CATSNGLNTGELFF. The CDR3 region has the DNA TGTGCCACCAGCAACGGACTGAACACCGGGGAGCTGTTTTTT. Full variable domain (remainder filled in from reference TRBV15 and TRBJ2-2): DAMVIQNPRYQVTQFGKPVTLSCSQTLNHNVMYWYQQKSSQAPKLLFHYYDKDFNNEADTPDNFQSRRPNTSFCFLDIRSPGLGDTAMYLCATSNGLNTGELFFGEGSRLTVL.

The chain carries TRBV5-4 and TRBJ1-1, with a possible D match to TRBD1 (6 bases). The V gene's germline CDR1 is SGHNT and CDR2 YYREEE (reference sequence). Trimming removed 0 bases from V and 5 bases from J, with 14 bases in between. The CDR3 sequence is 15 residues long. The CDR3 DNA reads TGTGCCAGCAGCTTGGAGAGGGGGAGAGGAACTGAAGCTTTCTTT. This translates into CASSLERGRGTEAFF.

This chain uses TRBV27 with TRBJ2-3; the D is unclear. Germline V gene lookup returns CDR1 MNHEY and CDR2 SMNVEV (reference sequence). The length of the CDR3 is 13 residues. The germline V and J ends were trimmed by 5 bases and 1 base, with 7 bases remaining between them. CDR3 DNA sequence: TGTGCCAGCAGTCCTGCCCGCACAGATACGCAGTATTTT. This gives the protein CASSPARTDTQYF.

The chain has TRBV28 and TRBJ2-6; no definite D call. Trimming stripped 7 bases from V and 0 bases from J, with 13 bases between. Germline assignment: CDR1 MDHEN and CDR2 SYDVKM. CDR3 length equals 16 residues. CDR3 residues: CASTPHTRSGANVLTF. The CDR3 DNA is TGTGCCAGCACTCCCCATACTCGCTCTGGGGCCAACGTCCTGACTTTC.